The 27 T cell receptor beta chains below come from one sample, sequenced in a study of CD8+CD57+ T cells in acquired aplastic anemia. The study profiled TCR beta VDJ and CDR3 using genomic DNA as template. Via MiXCR, TCRdb re-called the reads, giving one row per CDR3 protein. The sample yields over 150,000 distinct CDR3 sequences, around 59% seen once. Material: sorted CD4+, CD8+, or CD8+CD57+ T cells (not recorded which) from PBMCs. These receptor sequences come from a human donor in good health, serving as a control.

In its sample, this clonotype was seen a few times. The chain couples TRBV28 to TRBJ1-5; 7 bases align to TRBD1. V lost 3 bases and J lost 0; bases outside the gene matches: 8. This CDR3 has 17 residues. Per germline, CDR1 MDHEN and CDR2 SYDVKM. This chain's CDR3 is CASSFGGQSHSNQPQHF. CDR3 in DNA: TGTGCCAGCAGTTTTGGGGGACAGTCCCATAGCAATCAGCCCCAGCATTTT.

This chain joins TRBV12-3 or TRBV12-4 and TRBJ2-7; 8 positions match TRBD1. The CDR3 loop spans 13 amino acids. With 5 bases clipped from V and 6 bases from J, the junction kept 6 bases outside the gene matches. CDR3 DNA: TGTGCCAGCAGTACGACAGGGGTCGGCGAGCAGTACTTC. This codes for CASSTTGVGEQYF.

Concerning this clonotype itself: A much bigger clone sits one base away, suggesting this may be a read error. This rearrangement joins TRBV7-2 to TRBJ1-3; 7 positions match TRBD1. Germline V gene data show CDR1 as SGHTA and CDR2 as FQGNSA. This CDR3 comprises 14 residues. CDR3 sequence (DNA): TGTGCCGGCAGCTTCCCAGGACAGGAAAACACCATATATTTT. Translating gives CAGSFPGQENTIYF. Using reference TRBV7-2 and TRBJ1-3 for the parts outside the CDR3, the full variable domain is GAGVSQSPSNKVTEKGKDVELRCDPISGHTALYWYRQSLGQGLEFLIYFQGNSAPDKSGLPSDRFSAERTGGSVSTLTIQRTQQEDSAVYLCAGSFPGQENTIYFGEGSWLTVV.

This clonotype was counted many times. This rearrangement joins TRBV4-2 to TRBJ2-5, with 9 nucleotides matching TRBD1. The CDR3 extends over 16 amino acids. Germline CDR1 is LGHNA and CDR2 is YNFKEQ. V gave up 5 bases and J gave up 5 bases; unmatched junction bases: 12. The CDR3 nucleotides are TGTGCCAGCAGCAAAGTGGGGGGACAGGGCGGGGAGACCCAGTACTTC. Amino acids: CASSKVGGQGGETQYF.

Regarding this clonotype: It is likely a read error, because the conserved phenylalanine at the end of the CDR3 is missing. The limits of the CDR3 on the DNA are not certain, so only TCRdb's listed CDR3 is given. V gene TRBV20-1 combines with J gene TRBJ2-2; TRBD1, the D gene given by the table, was not confirmed from the DNA. Germline V gene data show CDR1 as DFQATT and CDR2 as SNEGSKA (reference sequence). The CDR3 comprises 9 residues, both ends counted. The CDR3 loop is CSASQSGQG.

The CDR3 loop reads CSAERGQGAYEQFF. As DNA, the CDR3 is TGCAGCGCCGAACGAGGACAGGGGGCTTATGAGCAGTTCTTC. The chain recombines TRBV29-1 with TRBJ2-1, with 11 bases aligning to TRBD1. The trim removed 7 bases at V and 8 bases at J, leaving 10 bases unmatched. Germline assignment: CDR1 SQVTM and CDR2 ANQGSEA. CDR3 length equals 14 residues.

This chain uses TRBV29-1 with TRBJ1-2; TRBD1 matches 7 bases. The V and J ends lost 7 bases and 3 bases, in that order; junction bases with no gene match: 2. The CDR3 is 11 amino acids. The V gene's germline CDR1 is SQVTM and CDR2 ANQGSEA. The CDR3 sequence: CSAGTDYGYTF. In DNA, the CDR3 is TGCAGCGCTGGGACAGACTATGGCTACACCTTC.

The chain combines TRBV2 with TRBJ1-6, with D possibly matching TRBD1 (6 bases). Per germline, CDR1 SNHLY and CDR2 FYNNEI. The CDR3 totals 13 residues. Trimming cost V 6 bases and J 9 bases, with 12 bases left between them. The CDR3 is CASRGGGVSPLHF. Written as DNA, the CDR3 is TGTGCCAGCAGGGGAGGGGGAGTTTCACCCCTCCACTTT.

In regard to this clonotype: One end of the junction fails to match germline, which may point to a read error. J is TRBJ2-3 and V is TRBV15, with a weak D call TRBD2 (5 bases). The germline gives CDR1 LNHNV, CDR2 YYDKDF (reference sequence). The CDR3 consists of 15 residues. The CDR3 DNA reads as TGTGCCAGCAGCAAGGACTCCATCCCACACGATACGCAGTATTTT. Translated, it gives CASSKDSIPHDTQYF.

This clonotype was seen many times. The J gene is TRBJ1-6, the V gene TRBV2, with 11 bases matching TRBD1. Germline V CDR1 and CDR2: SNHLY, FYNNEI. V lost 7 bases and J lost 8; bases outside the gene matches: 4. The CDR3 loop spans 14 amino acids. The CDR3, as DNA: TGTGCCAGCACCCCGGGACAGGGGGATTCACCCCTCCACTTT. This encodes CASTPGQGDSPLHF. The whole variable domain, filled in from reference TRBV2 and TRBJ1-6, reads EPEVTQTPSHQVTQMGQEVILRCVPISNHLYFYWYRQILGQKVEFLVSFYNNEISEKSEIFDDQFSVERPDGSNFTLKIRSTKLEDSAMYFCASTPGQGDSPLHFGNGTRLTVT.

About this clonotype itself: Possible read error: a much larger clone is one base away. This chain uses TRBV9 with TRBJ1-5; 9 nucleotides match TRBD1. CDR1 SGDLS and CDR2 YYNGEE come from the germline V gene. Trimming took 4 bases from V and 5 from J; bases not matched to a gene: 4. The CDR3 length is 14 residues. CDR3 loop: CASSRQGDHQPQHF. The CDR3 nucleotides are TGTGCCAGCAGCCGACAGGGGGACCATCAGCCCCAGCATTTT.

The V and J genes are TRBV25-1 and TRBJ2-7; no firm D call. From germline, CDR1 is MGHDK and CDR2 SYGVNS. V dropped 6 bases and J dropped 0 bases, with 9 bases sitting between them. This CDR3 region has 13 residues. The CDR3 DNA reads TGTGCCAGCAGGGACGGTAGCTCCTACGAGCAGTACTTC. Translated: CASRDGSSYEQYF.

This clonotype was recorded a few times. This clone may be a read error of a much larger clone one base away. The rearrangement joins TRBV6-1 to TRBJ1-2; 7 bases align to TRBD1. The ends lost 6 bases at V and 6 bases at J; junction bases unmatched: 16. There are 16 residues in the CDR3. Germline CDR1 reads MNHNS; CDR2 reads SASEGT. CDR3 coding DNA: TGTGCCAGCAGAAATCCTACAGGGGCAGTCGGGAATGGCTACACCTTC. Protein product: CASRNPTGAVGNGYTF.

The chain is built from TRBV5-1 and TRBJ1-6; D unclear. Germline CDR1 reads SGHRS; CDR2 reads YFSETQ. Trimming took off 0 bases at V and 6 bases at J, with 13 bases between the two ends. The CDR3 extends over 16 amino acids. As DNA, the CDR3 is TGCGCCAGCAGCTTGGATACTCCGGGAACTAATTCACCCCTCCACTTT. Its translation: CASSLDTPGTNSPLHF.

The V and J genes are TRBV15 and TRBJ2-5; D may correspond to TRBD1 or TRBD2 (6 bases each). CDR3 length equals 17 residues. Germline CDR1 reads LNHNV; CDR2 reads YYDKDF (reference sequence). Trimming stripped 1 base from V and 2 bases from J, with 17 bases between. The CDR3 region is CATSRVGGTTAQETQYF. In DNA form, the CDR3 reads TGTGCCACCAGCAGAGTTGGGGGGACAACAGCTCAAGAGACCCAGTACTTC.

This clonotype was seen ten or more times. The chain is built from TRBV24-1 and TRBJ1-2; 9 bases match TRBD1. V shed 3 bases and J 8 bases; nucleotides not matched to a gene: 3. The germline CDR1 and CDR2 sequences are KGHDR and SFDVKD. The CDR3 has 13 amino acids. The CDR3 reads CATSDRDRDGYTF. The CDR3 bases are TGTGCCACCAGTGATCGGGACAGGGACGGCTACACCTTC.

V is TRBV20-1 and J is TRBJ2-5; 10 bases are a match to TRBD2. TRBJ2-7 explains the end of the DNA better; the J call may be wrong. Germline V gene lookup returns CDR1 DFQATT and CDR2 SNEGSKA (reference sequence). The CDR3 covers 19 residues. CDR3 region: CSATSLAGGHHFDSYEQYF. CDR3 DNA: TGCAGTGCTACTTCTTTAGCGGGGGGCCACCACTTTGACTCCTACGAGCAGTACTTC.

V is TRBV15 and J is TRBJ1-4; D unclear. This CDR3 is built from 15 residues. With 0 bases removed from V and 1 base from J, the gap between germline ends came to 6 bases. Per the germline V gene, CDR1 is LNHNV and CDR2 is YYDKDF (reference sequence). This CDR3 reads CATSRDKGTNEKLFF. The CDR3 DNA is TGTGCCACCAGCAGAGACAAGGGAACTAATGAAAAACTGTTTTTT.

A remark on this clonotype: One end of the junction fails to match germline, which may point to a read error. The chain is built from TRBV9 and TRBJ1-2, with D perhaps TRBD1 (5 bases). CDR1 is SGDLS and CDR2 is YYNGEE in the germline V gene. This CDR3 is built from 13 residues. The CDR3 region is CASSLWQGDGCTF. The CDR3 DNA reads TGTGCCAGCAGCTTGTGGCAAGGGGACGGCTGCACCTTC.

Many counts were recorded for this clonotype. The chain uses TRBV7-9 and TRBJ2-3; D is unclear. V was clipped by 1 base and J by 2 bases, with 7 bases between them. The CDR3 has 14 amino acids. The germline gives CDR1 SEHNR, CDR2 FQNEAQ (reference sequence). The CDR3 DNA reads TGTGCCAGCAGCTTAGTAGGATACACAGATACGCAGTATTTT. It encodes CASSLVGYTDTQYF.

J is TRBJ2-3 and V is TRBV14; D might be TRBD1 (5 bases). Trimming removed 4 bases from V and 0 bases from J, with 11 bases in between. The CDR3 has 15 amino acids. Germline CDR1 is SGHDN and CDR2 is FVKESK. The CDR3 nucleotides are TGTGCCAGCAGCCTCCGACAGCATAGCACAGATACGCAGTATTTT. Its translation is CASSLRQHSTDTQYF.

This clonotype appeared many times. The chain recombines TRBV10-3 with TRBJ1-1; D is unresolved. This CDR3 region has 14 residues. Per germline, CDR1 ENHRY and CDR2 SYGVKD. With 1 base removed from V and 6 bases from J, the gap between germline ends came to 12 bases. The CDR3 loop is CAISEFGDGAEAFF. The CDR3 region has the DNA TGTGCCATCAGTGAGTTTGGGGATGGGGCTGAAGCTTTCTTT.

This clonotype has only one observation. The chain has TRBV3-2 and TRBJ1-3. TRBV3-2 is tagged as a pseudogene. This CDR3 region has 18 residues. CDR3 nucleotides: TGTGCCAGCAGCCAAGATTCGTGGAGCGGGAGCTCTGGAAACACCATATATTTT. Residues: CASSQDSWSGSSGNTIYF.

This clonotype occurred many times. The gene calls are TRBV6-5 and TRBJ1-2; no firm D call. Trimming stripped 2 bases from V and 12 bases from J, with 16 bases between. The CDR3 length is 13 residues. Per the germline V gene, CDR1 is MNHEY and CDR2 is SVGAGI. CDR3 sequence (DNA): TGTGCCAGCAGTTACGAATTTGGTCTCTATGACACCTTC. Protein sequence: CASSYEFGLYDTF.

This clonotype was recorded many times. The J gene is TRBJ2-7, the V gene TRBV5-6; TRBD1 agrees at 7 bases. Germline loops: CDR1 SGHDT, CDR2 YYEEEE. This CDR3 spans 12 amino acids. After removal of 4 bases from V and 6 bases from J, the junction contained 4 bases not matched to a gene. Here the CDR3 DNA reads TGTGCCAGCAGCCGACAGGGACCCGAGCAGTACTTC. It specifies CASSRQGPEQYF.

This clonotype was seen ten or more times. CDR3 region: CSVGPGVSYEQYF. The CDR3 coding sequence is TGCAGCGTTGGACCGGGAGTCTCCTACGAGCAGTACTTC. The J gene is TRBJ2-7, the V gene TRBV29-1; TRBD2 might be the D (6 bases). Germline CDR1 SQVTM, CDR2 ANQGSEA. Trimming shortened V by 4 bases and J by 0 bases, and 10 bases separated the two germline ends. This CDR3 spans 13 amino acids.

The chain links TRBV11-2 to TRBJ1-2, with D perhaps matching TRBD1 (6 bases). This CDR3 has 15 amino acids. V was pared by 0 bases and J by 4 bases, with 12 bases between. The germline gives CDR1 SGHAT, CDR2 FQNNGV. CDR3 DNA sequence: TGTGCCAGCAGCTTAGATTCAGGGGTGAGCTATGGCTACACCTTC. Amino acid sequence: CASSLDSGVSYGYTF.